The 26 T cell receptor beta chains reported below all come from one sample, sequenced in a study of blood T cell repertoires in COVID-19 (dated by TCRdb to the early 2020s). Libraries were constructed by the immunoSEQ multiplex PCR assay. Not all clones reach the TCRdb copy of this immuneACCESS table, which keeps in-frame sequences only. Checked studies attribute under half of the gap to unresolved V genes and leave the rest unexplained. Across this sample there are approximately 500,000 clones, with roughly 89% seen only once. The top ten hold about 0.91% of the sample. Source material: peripheral blood. All receptors come from a man between 18 and 29 years old with COVID-19, enrolled during active disease.

This clone was detected only once. Other DNA sequences in this sample translate to the same CDR3. The rearrangement uses TRBV7-9 and TRBJ2-7, with TRBD2 matching over 7 bases. Germline V gives CDR1 SEHNR, CDR2 FQNEAQ (reference sequence). V lost 2 bases and J lost 4; bases outside the gene matches: 2. The CDR3 is 13 amino acids. Here the CDR3 DNA reads TGTGCCAGCAGCTTAACTAGCGCGTACGAGCAGTACTTC. Amino acid sequence: CASSLTSAYEQYF.

This sequence joins TRBV5-8 and TRBJ1-1; 8 bases agree with TRBD1. This CDR3 is 14 amino acids long. Trimming cost V 3 bases and J 5 bases; bases outside gene matches: 6. Germline V gives CDR1 SGHTS, CDR2 YDEGEE. The CDR3 DNA follows: TGTGCCAGCAGCTGGGCGGACAGGGTGACTGAAGCTTTCTTT. The encoded protein is CASSWADRVTEAFF.

The CDR3 DNA follows: TGTGCCACCAGTGACAGGGTTATTAGCGCCGGGGAGCTGTTTTTT. Translation: CATSDRVISAGELFF. The J gene is TRBJ2-2, the V gene TRBV15; 7 nucleotides line up with TRBD1. Losses at the gene ends were 6 bases for V and 6 bases for J; bases not matched to a gene: 10. The CDR3 totals 15 residues. Germline CDR1 is LNHNV and CDR2 is YYDKDF (reference sequence).

This clone was recorded once. The J gene is TRBJ2-5, the V gene TRBV5-4; maybe TRBD2 (6 bases). The CDR3 loop spans 15 amino acids. CDR1 and CDR2 (germline): SGHNT, YYREEE (reference sequence). The V and J ends lost 1 base and 2 bases respectively, with 12 bases between them. As DNA, the CDR3 is TGTGCCAGCAGCTTGTGGGCTAGCGATCAAGAGACCCAGTACTTC. Translated, it gives CASSLWASDQETQYF.

The chain links TRBV21-1 to TRBJ1-1; the tabulated D call, TRBD1, remains unverified against the DNA. TRBV21-1 is designated a pseudogene. CDR3 size: 18 residues. The CDR3 here is CASSRRQGAKGKNTEAFF. The CDR3 bases are TGTGCCAGCAGCAGGAGACAGGGGGCGAAGGGGAAGAACACTGAAGCTTTCTTT.

The rearrangement joins TRBV19 to TRBJ2-7, with D uncertain. V lost 5 bases, J lost 6 bases, and 11 bases lay in between. Germline V gene data show CDR1 as LNHDA and CDR2 as SQIVND (reference sequence). This CDR3 comprises 12 residues. The CDR3 DNA follows: TGTGCCAGTAGTGGCTCCCGCCTCGAGCAGTACTTC. Its protein is CASSGSRLEQYF.

This clone was observed a few times. The rearrangement joins TRBV3-1 (or the pseudogene TRBV3-2) to TRBJ2-2; D is possibly TRBD2 (6 bases). This CDR3 region has 13 residues. The germline V and J ends were trimmed by 4 bases and 6 bases, with 9 bases remaining between them. CDR1 is LGHDT and CDR2 is YNNKEL in the germline V gene (reference sequence). The CDR3 spells CASSLGRSGELFF. The CDR3 nucleotides read TGTGCCAGCAGCCTTGGGAGGTCCGGGGAGCTGTTTTTT.

The chain recombines TRBV7-6 with TRBJ2-3; TRBD2 agrees at 12 bases. Per the germline V gene, CDR1 is SGHVS and CDR2 is FNYEAQ. Unmatched junction bases numbered 7, after V lost 5 bases and J lost 4 bases. This CDR3 region has 16 residues. The CDR3 DNA is TGTGCCAGCAGCCCCATGACTAGCGGGGGCGCAGATACGCAGTATTTT. Its protein is CASSPMTSGGADTQYF.

The chain is built from TRBV5-5 and TRBJ1-5; tentative D call: TRBD1 (5 bases). This CDR3 is 15 amino acids long. V lost 0 bases and J 5 bases, leaving 12 bases between the germline ends. The germline gives CDR1 SGHKS, CDR2 YYEKEE (reference sequence). The CDR3 DNA reads as TGTGCCAGCAGCTTGGGGCCCAGGACATATCAGCCCCAGCATTTT. Its protein is CASSLGPRTYQPQHF.

V and J are TRBV19 and TRBJ2-7, with 12 bases identical to TRBD1. Germline loops: CDR1 LNHDA, CDR2 SQIVND (reference sequence). V trimming: 1 base; J trimming: 5 bases; junction bases outside the gene matches: 3. There are 15 residues in the CDR3. CDR3 sequence (DNA): TGTGCCAGTAGTATAGGGGACAGGGGGCCCGACGAGCAGTACTTC. Translated: CASSIGDRGPDEQYF.

V gene TRBV6-5 combines with J gene TRBJ2-3, with a weak D call TRBD1 (5 bases). V lost 8 bases and J 5 bases, leaving 17 bases between the germline ends. The CDR3 totals 14 residues. Looked up from germline, CDR1 is MNHEY and CDR2 is SVGAGI. This CDR3 reads CASQSGQVGDTQYF. CDR3 nucleotides: TGTGCCAGCCAATCAGGGCAAGTCGGAGATACGCAGTATTTT.

This chain links TRBV6-7 with TRBJ1-6; D is uncertain. TRBV6-7 is identified as an open reading frame with a role that is uncertain. The CDR3 is 14 amino acids. Trimming shortened V by 1 base and J by 10 bases, and 11 bases separated the two germline ends. The chain's CDR3 is CASSYLYLESPLHF. CDR3 DNA: TGTGCCAGCAGTTACTTATATTTGGAGTCACCCCTCCACTTT.

Notes on this clone: This same CDR3 is encoded by further DNA sequences in the sample. J is TRBJ2-7 and V is TRBV5-4, with 9 bases fitting TRBD1. The J segment lost 4 bases and the V segment lost 4 bases, leaving 3 bases of the junction unmatched. The V gene's germline CDR1 is SGHNT and CDR2 YYREEE (reference sequence). CDR3 length: 13 amino acids. The CDR3 DNA follows: TGTGCCAGCAGCCAGGGGACAGGGTACGAGCAGTACTTC. It yields the protein CASSQGTGYEQYF.

DNA for the CDR3: TGTGCCAGCAGTAGCCGTGGGGCGGAAAAACTGTTTTTT. Translating gives CASSSRGAEKLFF. The V gene is TRBV7-9, the J gene TRBJ1-4, with D perhaps TRBD1 (5 bases). Germline-derived CDR1 and CDR2 are SEHNR and FQNEAQ (reference sequence). The CDR3 is made up of 13 amino acids. The ends were cut back, 6 bases at V and 8 bases at J, with 13 bases in the middle.

The gene calls are TRBV30 and TRBJ2-1, with 15 bases that match TRBD2. Looked up from germline, CDR1 is GTSNPN and CDR2 is SVGIG (reference sequence). The V segment lost 4 bases and the J segment 9 bases; nucleotides outside the gene matches: 7. CDR3 length: 15 residues. The CDR3 here is CAWTRTSGRGGEQFF. As DNA, the CDR3 is TGTGCCTGGACCCGGACTAGCGGGAGGGGTGGTGAGCAGTTCTTC.

The CDR3 bases are TGTGCCAGCCGGGATCGGGGTTATAATTCACCCCTCCACTTT. It is translated as CASRDRGYNSPLHF. This chain uses TRBV13 with TRBJ1-6; D ambiguous. Germline CDR1 is PRHDT and CDR2 is FYEKMQ (reference sequence). CDR3 length: 14 residues. V was trimmed by 8 bases and J by 4 bases, leaving 12 bases between them.

This clone has just a few counts. This chain connects TRBV5-5 to TRBJ1-2; 8 positions agree with TRBD1. This CDR3 contains 15 residues. With V trimmed by 4 bases and J by 7 bases, 12 bases remained unmatched. Germline V gives CDR1 SGHKS, CDR2 YYEKEE (reference sequence). The CDR3 reads CASSAETGVDRGYTF. CDR3 bases: TGTGCCAGCAGCGCAGAGACAGGGGTAGATCGTGGCTACACCTTC.

This rearrangement joins TRBV5-1 to TRBJ2-3; 7 bases map to TRBD1. V dropped 3 bases and J dropped 0; count of bases not matched to a gene: 7. Germline CDR1 and CDR2: SGHRS and YFSETQ. This CDR3 is 16 amino acids long. CDR3 sequence: CASSSTGSPSTDTQYF. The CDR3 DNA sequence: TGCGCCAGCAGCTCGACAGGGAGCCCAAGCACAGATACGCAGTATTTT.

This clone was detected only once. The rearrangement joins TRBV11-3 to TRBJ2-7; TRBD2 matches at 8 bases. The CDR3 length is 14 residues. Germline CDR1 reads SGHNT; CDR2 reads YENEEA. V shed 5 bases and J 0 bases; nucleotides not matched to a gene: 3. The CDR3 DNA reads TGTGCCAGCAGCCACAGCGGGAGCTCCTACGAGCAGTACTTC. Translating gives CASSHSGSSYEQYF.

The DNA of the CDR3 is TGTGCCAGCTCACCGATTACCACAGGGGGCAGCTCCTACAATGAGCAGTTCTTC. Translating it yields CASSPITTGGSSYNEQFF. The V gene is TRBV18, the J gene TRBJ2-1; TRBD1 matches at 9 bases. This CDR3 is 18 amino acids long. CDR1 and CDR2 from the germline V gene are KGHSH and LQKENI. The ends lost 3 bases at V and 0 bases at J; junction bases unmatched: 9.

The rearrangement joins TRBV12-3 or TRBV12-4 to TRBJ2-7; weak D call: TRBD1 (6 bases). V lost 6 bases and J 2 bases, leaving 11 bases between the germline ends. The CDR3 sequence is 13 residues long. The CDR3 reads CASSYYRAYEQYF. The CDR3, as DNA: TGTGCCAGCAGCTACTACAGGGCCTACGAGCAGTACTTC.

The genes are TRBV6-4 and TRBJ2-5; TRBD2 might be the D (5 bases). Germline CDR1 and CDR2: MRHNA and SNTAGT. The CDR3 spans 13 residues. V was clipped by 6 bases and J by 4 bases, with 12 bases between them. The CDR3 DNA is TGTGCCAGCAGACGGGGTAGTAGAGAGACCCAGTACTTC. Its translation is CASRRGSRETQYF.

In DNA, the CDR3 is TGTGCCAGTAGTATGGCAACCGACGGGAGCAGGAGTGGCTACACCTTC. It translates to CASSMATDGSRSGYTF. The chain links TRBV19 to TRBJ1-2; no clear D gene. Germline loops: CDR1 LNHDA, CDR2 SQIVND (reference sequence). V lost 3 bases and J 7 bases, leaving 21 bases between the germline ends. There are 16 residues in the CDR3.

V is TRBV29-1 and J is TRBJ2-7; tentative D call: TRBD1 (5 bases). The CDR3 is 14 amino acids. Trimming removed 4 bases at V and 0 bases at J, with 13 bases between. Germline lookup yields CDR1 SQVTM and CDR2 ANQGSEA. CDR3 sequence: CSVGQSPPSYEQYF. The DNA for the CDR3 is TGCAGCGTTGGACAGTCCCCTCCCTCCTACGAGCAGTACTTC.

The V and J genes are TRBV12-3 or TRBV12-4 and TRBJ1-2; 9 bases agree with TRBD1. With V trimmed by 5 bases and J by 6 bases, 4 bases remained unmatched. The CDR3 extends over 13 amino acids. The CDR3 is CASSPQGAHGYTF. DNA for the CDR3: TGTGCCAGCAGTCCACAGGGGGCGCATGGCTACACCTTC.

The chain employs TRBV27 and TRBJ2-7, with 7 bases lining up with TRBD1. The germline CDR1 and CDR2 sequences are MNHEY and SMNVEV (reference sequence). The length of the CDR3 is 12 residues. Germline trimming cut 10 bases from V and 3 bases from J; bases unmatched to any gene: 6. The CDR3 loop is CATGTARYEQYF. Here the CDR3 DNA reads TGTGCCACCGGGACAGCGCGCTACGAGCAGTACTTC.